What follows is one T cell receptor (beta chain) and its context. The material for each subset, its genomic DNA, was split evenly across several immunoSEQ plates. Sequencing was performed with immunoSEQ multiplex PCR; in TCRdb, only in-frame clones are kept and a portion is missing. The profile shows approximately 1.4 million clones, approximately 98% of them singletons. The sample comes from a study of shared clonotypes between healthy human individuals. V trimming: 11 bases; J trimming: 5 bases; junction bases outside the gene matches: 6. Germline lookup yields CDR1 SNHLY and CDR2 FYNNEI. The CDR3 contains 12 residues.

Sequences were obtained from naive CD4+ T cells sorted from blood. Subset described: CD45RA+ positively selected. The chain employs TRBV2 and TRBJ1-1; 9 bases map to TRBD1. This TCR came from a man in his thirties or forties in good health. CDR3 sequence: CAWGTGRTEAFF. The CDR3 nucleotides read TGTGCCTGGGGGACAGGGCGAACTGAAGCTTTCTTT.